Listed here is a single T cell receptor beta chain. This clonotype was seen repeatedly, ten times or more. What antigen it recognizes has not been identified. Qualities for individual bases were not recorded, and no much larger clone is one base off. This specimen belongs to a study of CD8 T cells in ankylosing spondylitis (dated by TCRdb to about 2017). Regarding the research as a whole: T cell receptor beta repertoires were profiled in healthy donors and ankylosing spondylitis patients so that disease-linked TCR variants could be found. The full study cohort comprised around 23 ankylosing spondylitis patients and some 100 healthy donors. Samples of peripheral blood were taken, and for ankylosing spondylitis patients, synovial fluid was collected as well.

Points the paper makes about the study in general: The disease-linked clones showed a CD8+ phenotype and occurred at relatively low frequencies in peripheral blood. Significant enrichment of the disease-linked clones was reported in matched synovial fluid samples from ankylosing spondylitis patients. Some motif variants were previously reported in synovial fluid and blood of reactive arthritis patients, suggesting common disease-initiation mechanisms. Blood from ankylosing spondylitis patients appeared to be characterized by a TCR beta motif composed of several highly homologous amino acid variants.

The germline V gene provides CDR1 MNHEY and CDR2 SVGEGT. Trimming takes 6 bases from V and 5 bases from J, and the germline ends sit 11 bases apart. Inclusive of the bounding cysteine and phenylalanine, the CDR3 is 13 residues long. Of all the DNA, just the CDR3 is kept, 39 bases in frame from base 1. TCRdb names Illumina HiSeq 2500 as the instrument used. Quantitative 5'-RACE with molecular barcodes was the method used to prepare the TCR beta libraries. In the paper's pipeline: A new computational method based on a probabilistic model of VDJ rearrangement was used to identify disease-linked TCR variants. The public sequencing data were trimmed at Q25 with fastp and processed into clonotypes with MiXCR by TCRdb, which kept only in-frame beta chains. Every CDR3 protein is listed once, alongside the most common genes and DNA of its rows. Here the V and J calls rest on TCRdb's processing, not on the authors' analysis. This sample has hundreds of thousands of distinct CDR3 sequences in its table, and roughly 25% of those were observed once. In total, the top ten clones hold under 7% of the sample.

The chain is assembled from TRBV6-2 or TRBV6-3 and TRBJ2-1, and the D gene may be TRBD1, 5 bases matching. The sequencing input was blood, either unsorted or a sorted T cell fraction (not recorded which). The receptor was derived from a male donor with ankylosing spondylitis or in good health (not recorded which). The DNA sequence reads TGTGCCAGCAGCCGACAGAAGAACAATGAGCAGTTCTTC. Protein translation: CASSRQKNNEQFF.